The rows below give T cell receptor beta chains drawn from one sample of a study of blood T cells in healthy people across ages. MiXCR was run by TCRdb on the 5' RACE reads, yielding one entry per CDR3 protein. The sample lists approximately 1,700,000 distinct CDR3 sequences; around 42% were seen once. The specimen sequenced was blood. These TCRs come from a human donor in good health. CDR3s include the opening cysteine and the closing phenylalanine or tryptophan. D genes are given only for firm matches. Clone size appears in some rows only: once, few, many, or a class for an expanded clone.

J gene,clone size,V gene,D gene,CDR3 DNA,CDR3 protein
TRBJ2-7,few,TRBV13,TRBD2,TGTGCCAGCAGCCACGGACTAGCTAACTACGAGCAGTACTTC,CASSHGLANYEQYF
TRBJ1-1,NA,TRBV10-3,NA,TGTGCCATCAGGGGGGCCCAGGGGACTGAAGCTTTCTTT,CAIRGAQGTEAFF
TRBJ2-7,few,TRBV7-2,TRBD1,TGTGCCAGCAGTCAATGGACAGGGAACTACGAGCAGTACTTC,CASSQWTGNYEQYF
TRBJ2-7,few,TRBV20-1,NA,TGCAGTGCTAGAGATTTAAGGTCCCATTCTACCTACGAGCAGTACTTC,CSARDLRSHSTYEQYF
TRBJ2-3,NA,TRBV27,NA,TGTGCCAGCAGTTCCCCGGGGCGCGTAGGAGATACGCAGTATTTT,CASSSPGRVGDTQYF
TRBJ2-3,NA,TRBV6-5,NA,TGTGCCAGCATGGGAAGGGCTCGCACAGATACGCAGTATTTT,CASMGRARTDTQYF
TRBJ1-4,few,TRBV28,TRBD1,TGTGCCAGCAGTCCTCTGGGGACAGGGTTGGAAAAACTGTTTTTT,CASSPLGTGLEKLFF
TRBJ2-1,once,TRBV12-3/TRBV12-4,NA,TGTGCCAGCGGAGAGTGGGCTAGGTGGTACAATGAGCAGTTCTTC,CASGEWARWYNEQFF
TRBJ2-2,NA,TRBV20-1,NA,TGCAGTGCTAGACCTGAAAGGGGAGGCGCGGGCACCGGGGAGCTGTTTTTT,CSARPERGGAGTGELFF
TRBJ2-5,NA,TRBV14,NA,TGTGCCAGCAGCCAAGATAATTGGGGGGAGACCCAGTACTTC,CASSQDNWGETQYF
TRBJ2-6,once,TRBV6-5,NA,TGTGCCAGCAGTGAAACACAGGGAACAAACGTCCTGACTTTC,CASSETQGTNVLTF
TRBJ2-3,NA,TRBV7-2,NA,TGTGCCAGCAGCTACCTCACCGGGGGAGAGCAGTATTTT,CASSYLTGGEQYF
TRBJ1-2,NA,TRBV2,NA,TGTGCCAGCAAGGAGGGCGCCGGGTATGGCTACACCTTC,CASKEGAGYGYTF
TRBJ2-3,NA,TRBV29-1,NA,TGCAGCGTAAACAGGGTTCGGCAGGGCACAGATACGCAGTATTTT,CSVNRVRQGTDTQYF
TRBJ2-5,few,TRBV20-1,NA,TGCAGTGGGACAGCCCAAGAGACCCAGTACTTC,CSGTAQETQYF
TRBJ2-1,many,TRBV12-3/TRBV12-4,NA,TGTGCCAGCAGTTATACTCAGGGGCACAATGAGCAGTTCTTC,CASSYTQGHNEQFF
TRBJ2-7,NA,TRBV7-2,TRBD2,TGTGCCAGCAGCTTAGAACTCACCGGGGGGTACTCCTACGAGCAGTACTTC,CASSLELTGGYSYEQYF
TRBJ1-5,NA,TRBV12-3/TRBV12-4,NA,TGTGCCAGCAGTAAGGGGACTCAGCCCCAGCATTTT,CASSKGTQPQHF
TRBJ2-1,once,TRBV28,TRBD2,TGTGCCAGCAGTCCCACCCTAGCGGGTGAGCAGTTCTTC,CASSPTLAGEQFF
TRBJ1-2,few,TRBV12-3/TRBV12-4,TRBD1,TGTGCCAGCAGTGGGACAGGGAGCTCCCATGGCTACACCTTC,CASSGTGSSHGYTF
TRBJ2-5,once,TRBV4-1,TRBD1,TGCGCCAGCAGCCAAGAGTACCTCCGAACAGGGGATGAAGAGACCCAGTACTTC,CASSQEYLRTGDEETQYF
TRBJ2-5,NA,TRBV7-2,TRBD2,TGTGCCAGCAGCCCGCGACTAGCGGGGGATCCAAAAGAGACTCAGTACTTC,CASSPRLAGDPKETQYF
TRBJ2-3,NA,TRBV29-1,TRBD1,TGCAGCGTTGGTACCACAGGGGCCGGCACAGATACGCAGTATTTT,CSVGTTGAGTDTQYF
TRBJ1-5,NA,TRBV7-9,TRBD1,TGTGCCAGCAGCCCAGGGACAGGTGGAGGGGGTCAGCCCCAGCATTTT,CASSPGTGGGGQPQHF
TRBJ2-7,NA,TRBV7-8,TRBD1,TGCGCCAGCAGCACGACAGGGAGCGAGCAGTACTTC,CASSTTGSEQYF
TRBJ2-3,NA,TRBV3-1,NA,TGTGCCAGCAGCCAGCCCCGGTGGAATACGCAGTATTTT,CASSQPRWNTQYF
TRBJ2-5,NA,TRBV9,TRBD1,TGTGCCAGCAGCGTAGGGGCAGGGGGCCGAGAGACCCAGTACTTC,CASSVGAGGRETQYF
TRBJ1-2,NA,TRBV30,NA,TGTGCCTGGAGTGCAGAGGGAACAGGTCCTAACTATGGCTACACCTTC,CAWSAEGTGPNYGYTF
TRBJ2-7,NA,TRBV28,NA,TGTGCCAGCAGTCCATCTAGGGGCAGGGGTTACCCCTACGAGCAGTACTTC,CASSPSRGRGYPYEQYF
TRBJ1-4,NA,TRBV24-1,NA,TGTGCCACCCCGTCCGAAAAACTGTTTTTT,CATPSEKLFF
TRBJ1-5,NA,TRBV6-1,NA,TGTGCCAGCAGTGAAGCCGCAGGTTTAGGTCAGCCCCAGCATTTT,CASSEAAGLGQPQHF
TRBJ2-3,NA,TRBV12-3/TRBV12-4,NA,TGTGCCAGCAGTTTTTTTGGGACTGCCAGCACAGATACGCAGTATTTT,CASSFFGTASTDTQYF
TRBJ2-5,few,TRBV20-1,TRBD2,TGCAGTGCTAGAGAACCACTAGCGGGCAATCAAGAGACCCAGTACTTC,CSAREPLAGNQETQYF
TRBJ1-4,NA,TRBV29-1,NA,TGCAGCGTTGTATACGAGGAAAAACTGTTTTTT,CSVVYEEKLFF
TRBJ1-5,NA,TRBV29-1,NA,TGCAGGGGGTGTATTATTCAGCCCCAGCATTTT,CRGCIIQPQHF
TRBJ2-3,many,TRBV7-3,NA,TGTGCCAGCAGCTTTGGCGGTACTAGCACAGATACGCAGTATTTT,CASSFGGTSTDTQYF
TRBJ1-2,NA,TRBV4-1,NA,TGCGCCAGCAGCCAAACGGAGGGAACTAACTATGGCTACACCTTC,CASSQTEGTNYGYTF
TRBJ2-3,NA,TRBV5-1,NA,TGCGCCAGCAGCTTGATGTCTGAGGGAGATACGCAGTATTTT,CASSLMSEGDTQYF
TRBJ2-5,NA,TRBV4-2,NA,TGTGCCAGCAGCCAAGAACTGGAGCTAGCGTGGAATGAGCAGTACTTC,CASSQELELAWNEQYF
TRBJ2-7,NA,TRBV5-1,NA,TGCGCCAGCAGCTTGGGTAACGGGGAACAAGGCTACGAGCAGTACTTC,CASSLGNGEQGYEQYF
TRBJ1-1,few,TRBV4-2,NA,TGTGCCAGCAGCCAAGAGGTTCGGGCCACTGAAGCTTTCTTT,CASSQEVRATEAFF
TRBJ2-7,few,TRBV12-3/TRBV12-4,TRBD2,TGTGCCAGCAGTTTTATTTGGGGACGGGCCTCTACCCGGGGGGCCTACGAGCAGTACTTC,CASSFIWGRASTRGAYEQYF
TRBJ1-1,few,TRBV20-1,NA,TGCAGCCCCCTCGGGGGGCAGGGGAACACTGAAGCTTTCTTT,CSPLGGQGNTEAFF
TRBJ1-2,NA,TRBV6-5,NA,TGTGCCAGCAGTTACCAAGAGTCGGGGGGCTACACCTTC,CASSYQESGGYTF
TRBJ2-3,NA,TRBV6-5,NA,TGTGCCAGCAGGGGACCCAAGGATACGCAGTATTTT,CASRGPKDTQYF
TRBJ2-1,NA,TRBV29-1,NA,TGCAGCGTTGTCGCCGGAATCCAAGAGACCCAGTTCTTC,CSVVAGIQETQFF
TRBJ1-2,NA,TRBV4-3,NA,TGCGCCAGCAGCCTCTTAGGCAGGGCTGACTATGGCTACACCTTC,CASSLLGRADYGYTF
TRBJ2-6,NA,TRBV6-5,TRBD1,TGTGCCAGCAGTTTCGCCTACCCGGGACAGGGGACCGGGGCCAACGTCCTGACTTTC,CASSFAYPGQGTGANVLTF
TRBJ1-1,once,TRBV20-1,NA,TGCAGTGCTAGAGATCGGGGACCTTGGGAAGGGTCGAGCACTGAAGCTTTCTTT,CSARDRGPWEGSSTEAFF
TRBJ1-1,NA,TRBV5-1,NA,TGCGCCAGCAGCCCGGCGGTGAACACTGAAGCTTTCTTT,CASSPAVNTEAFF
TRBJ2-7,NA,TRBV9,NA,TGTGCCAGCAGCGAGGGTGGAGGCGTTTACGAGCAGTACTTC,CASSEGGGVYEQYF
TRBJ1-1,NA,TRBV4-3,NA,TGCGCCAGCAGCCAAAGAGTTGAGGGGTCCGAAGCTTTCTTT,CASSQRVEGSEAFF
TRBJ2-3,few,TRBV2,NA,TGTGCCAGCGAATTCGCAAGGGCAGATACGCAGTATTTT,CASEFARADTQYF
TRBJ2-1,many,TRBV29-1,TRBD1,TGCAGCGTTGGAAGGGGGCTAGATGAGCAGTTCTTC,CSVGRGLDEQFF
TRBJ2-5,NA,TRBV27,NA,TGTGCCAGCAGACGACTAGGAGGAGAGACCCAGTACTTC,CASRRLGGETQYF
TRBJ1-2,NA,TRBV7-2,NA,TGTGCCAGCACCTTCTCCTATGGCTACACCTTC,CASTFSYGYTF
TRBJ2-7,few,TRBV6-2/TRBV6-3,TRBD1,TGTGCCAGCAGTTCAGACAGGGCACTCTCCTACGAGCAGTACTTC,CASSSDRALSYEQYF
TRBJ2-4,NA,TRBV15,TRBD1,TGTGCCACCAGCAGAGATCGGGCAGGGGGACGAGAGCAGTACTTC,CATSRDRAGGREQYF
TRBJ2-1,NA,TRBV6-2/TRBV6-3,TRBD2,TGTGCCAGCAGTTACTCGAGCCAGCGGGGGGGTTACAATGAGCAGTTCTTC,CASSYSSQRGGYNEQFF
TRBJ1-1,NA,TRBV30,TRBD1,TGTGCCTGGAGTACCACAGGGGACACTGAAGCTTTCTTT,CAWSTTGDTEAFF